These T cell receptor beta chains were read from a single sample in a study of shared clonotypes between healthy human individuals. Repertoires were generated with immunoSEQ multiplex PCR, while TCRdb's copy carries only in-frame clones and drops some. The table has some 1,400,000 clones, around 97% seen once. Sample: naive CD4+ T cells sorted from blood. Every receptor here comes from a man aged 25-45 years in good health. Each CDR3 is given with its conserved first and last residue. A D gene is named only where the DNA matches it firmly. For some rows the clone size is stated as once, few or many, or as a class when expanded; others skip it.

size	J	D	V	CDR3	DNA
-	TRBJ2-5	TRBD2	TRBV2	CASSEGTSDETQYF	TGTGCCAGCAGTGAAGGGACTAGCGATGAGACCCAGTACTTC
-	TRBJ2-5	-	TRBV5-4	CASSLKWEETQYF	TGTGCCAGCAGCTTAAAGTGGGAAGAGACCCAGTACTTC
-	TRBJ2-1	-	TRBV6-1	CASSTTQGTYNEQFF	TGTGCCAGCAGTACGACACAGGGAACCTACAATGAGCAGTTCTTC
-	TRBJ2-1	TRBD2	TRBV6-5	CASSYPSGTGFNEQFF	TGTGCCAGCAGTTACCCCAGCGGGACGGGTTTCAATGAGCAGTTCTTC
-	TRBJ1-1	TRBD1	TRBV5-4	CASSFDRGRNTEAFF	TGTGCCAGCAGCTTTGACAGGGGGAGGAACACTGAAGCTTTCTTT
-	TRBJ1-5	TRBD1	TRBV5-1	CASSLTGDSNQPQHF	TGCGCCAGCAGCTTGACAGGGGACAGCAATCAGCCCCAGCATTTT
-	TRBJ2-1	TRBD2	TRBV9	CASSVAAGEQFF	TGTGCCAGCAGCGTAGCAGCGGGAGAACAGTTCTTC
-	TRBJ2-1	TRBD2	TRBV29-1	CSVVGRLAFIDEQFF	TGCAGCGTTGTAGGTAGACTAGCGTTTATCGATGAGCAGTTCTTC
-	TRBJ2-7	-	TRBV5-4	CASSLDGVGREQYF	TGTGCCAGCAGCTTGGATGGGGTAGGGCGCGAGCAGTACTTC
-	TRBJ2-7	TRBD2	TRBV5-1	CASSLRASGRPDSYEQYF	TGCGCCAGCAGCTTACGAGCGAGCGGGAGGCCCGACTCCTACGAGCAGTACTTC
-	TRBJ1-2	-	TRBV19	CATSTVYGYTF	TGTGCCACTTCGACAGTGTATGGCTACACCTTC
-	TRBJ1-1	-	TRBV5-1	CASRSSGGLDTEAFF	TGCGCCAGCAGATCGAGTGGGGGCTTGGACACTGAAGCTTTCTTT
-	TRBJ1-1	TRBD1	TRBV5-1	CASSVDRGNTEAFF	TGCGCCAGCAGCGTGGACAGGGGGAACACTGAAGCTTTCTTT
-	TRBJ2-1	-	TRBV4-3	CASSQQGRALYNEQFF	TGCGCCAGCAGCCAACAGGGGAGGGCCCTCTACAATGAGCAGTTCTTC
-	TRBJ2-3	TRBD1	TRBV5-1	CASSHGQGTDTQYF	TGCGCCAGCAGTCATGGACAGGGTACAGATACGCAGTATTTT
once	TRBJ1-4	-	TRBV6-6	CASSYLGGTNEKLFF	TGTGCCAGCAGTTACTTAGGGGGGACTAATGAAAAACTGTTTTTT
-	TRBJ2-5	-	TRBV5-1	CASSGGSQETQYF	TGCGCCAGCAGCGGGGGGTCCCAAGAGACCCAGTACTTC
-	TRBJ1-2	-	TRBV2	CASSEGGTAYGYTF	TGTGCCAGCAGTGAAGGAGGGACTGCCTATGGCTACACCTTC
once	TRBJ1-2	-	TRBV10-1	CASSESGWNYGYTF	TGCGCCAGCAGTGAGTCTGGATGGAACTATGGCTACACCTTC
-	TRBJ2-6	TRBD1	TRBV29-1	CSVAGGTGANVLTF	TGCAGCGTGGCAGGGGGCACTGGGGCCAACGTCCTGACTTTC
-	TRBJ2-2	-	TRBV7-9	CASSLVEGELFF	TGTGCCAGCAGCTTAGTCGAAGGGGAGCTGTTTTTT
-	TRBJ2-1	TRBD2	TRBV10-3	CATKGTSGSGGEQFF	TGTGCCACCAAGGGGACTAGCGGGAGTGGCGGTGAGCAGTTCTTC
-	TRBJ1-1	-	TRBV29-1	CSVEVGRNTEAFF	TGCAGCGTTGAAGTGGGCAGAAACACTGAAGCTTTCTTT
-	TRBJ1-4	-	TRBV5-4	CASSLGVAANEKLFF	TGTGCCAGCAGCTTAGGGGTTGCGGCTAATGAAAAACTGTTTTTT
-	TRBJ2-1	TRBD1	TRBV5-1	CASSTGQLQFF	TGCGCCAGCAGCACGGGACAGTTGCAGTTCTTC
-	TRBJ2-7	-	TRBV7-9	CASRGGSLNEQYF	TGTGCCAGCAGAGGGGGGAGCTTGAACGAGCAGTACTTC
-	TRBJ2-1	-	TRBV11-3	CASSRTRGENNEQFF	TGTGCCAGCAGTCGTACCCGGGGTGAAAACAATGAGCAGTTCTTC
-	TRBJ2-7	TRBD2	TRBV11-3	CALTRGTQPYEQYF	TGTGCCCTCACGCGGGGGACTCAACCCTACGAGCAGTACTTC
-	TRBJ2-7	TRBD2	TRBV10-1	CASSETGRAPSEQYF	TGCGCCAGCAGTGAGACCGGGAGGGCCCCATCCGAGCAGTACTTC
-	TRBJ1-1	-	TRBV5-4	CASSFQPGKMNTEAFF	TGTGCCAGCAGCTTCCAACCGGGAAAGATGAACACTGAAGCTTTCTTT
-	TRBJ2-5	-	TRBV7-9	CASSLQEYQETQYF	TGTGCCAGCAGCTTACAGGAGTACCAAGAGACCCAGTACTTC
-	TRBJ1-2	TRBD1	TRBV28	CASSFQGAGGYTF	TGTGCCAGCAGTTTCCAGGGGGCTGGTGGCTACACCTTC
-	TRBJ2-1	-	TRBV18	CASSPLTRGYNEQFF	TGTGCCAGCTCACCCCTTACCCGGGGGTACAATGAGCAGTTCTTC
-	TRBJ2-7	-	TRBV11-2	CASSTQTGLMEQYF	TGTGCCAGCAGCACCCAAACGGGCTTGATGGAGCAGTACTTC
-	TRBJ2-2	TRBD1	TRBV2	CASRTGDVAGELFF	TGTGCCAGCAGGACAGGGGATGTTGCCGGGGAGCTGTTTTTT
-	TRBJ2-7	TRBD2	TRBV5-4	CASSQVAGVHEQYF	TGTGCCAGCAGCCAAGTAGCGGGAGTCCACGAGCAGTACTTC
-	TRBJ2-7	TRBD1	TRBV18	CASSLGQGTFYEQYF	TGTGCCAGCTCATTAGGACAGGGAACCTTCTACGAGCAGTACTTC
-	TRBJ2-3	-	TRBV7-9	CASSLDPTDTQYF	TGTGCCAGCAGCCTCGACCCCACAGATACGCAGTATTTT
once	TRBJ2-2	-	TRBV11-2	CASSLMGRTNTGELFF	TGTGCCAGCAGCTTAATGGGGAGAACTAACACCGGGGAGCTGTTTTTT
-	TRBJ2-1	TRBD2	TRBV28	CASSQDGRNYNEQFF	TGTGCCAGCAGTCAGGACGGGAGGAATTACAATGAGCAGTTCTTC
once	TRBJ1-2	-	TRBV29-1	CSVGTALTYGYTF	TGCAGCGTTGGGACAGCCCTTACTTATGGCTACACCTTC
once	TRBJ1-4	-	TRBV4-1	CASSQDQTGSNEKLFF	TGCGCCAGCAGCCAAGATCAAACAGGTTCTAATGAAAAACTGTTTTTT
-	TRBJ1-2	-	TRBV2	CASSESGEGYTF	TGTGCCAGCAGTGAATCTGGGGAAGGCTACACCTTC
-	TRBJ2-6	TRBD2	TRBV6-6	CASSSSGGRGANVLTF	TGTGCCAGCAGTTCTAGCGGGGGGAGGGGGGCCAACGTCCTGACTTTC
-	TRBJ1-5	TRBD1	TRBV28	CASSPDRVQPQHF	TGTGCCAGCAGTCCCGACAGGGTCCAGCCCCAGCATTTT
-	TRBJ1-2	-	TRBV7-9	CASSRPEDVRFNYGYTF	TGTGCCAGCAGCCGACCCGAGGACGTCCGATTCAACTATGGCTACACCTTC
-	TRBJ1-2	-	TRBV7-3	CASSPRRGDSGGYTF	TGTGCCAGCAGCCCCAGACGTGGGGACTCCGGTGGCTACACCTTC
-	TRBJ2-2	-	TRBV18	CASSDRLGTAGELFF	TGTGCCAGCTCAGATAGATTGGGGACCGCCGGGGAGCTGTTTTTT
-	TRBJ2-7	-	TRBV19	CASSILSASSYEQYF	TGTGCCAGTAGTATATTGTCAGCTAGCTCCTACGAGCAGTACTTC
-	TRBJ1-2	TRBD1	TRBV6-1	CASSEAGDSLYGYTF	TGTGCCAGCAGTGAAGCGGGGGACAGCCTCTATGGCTACACCTTC
-	TRBJ2-7	-	TRBV19	CASSIGAGPYYEQYF	TGTGCCAGTAGTATTGGGGCGGGACCTTACTACGAGCAGTACTTC
-	TRBJ2-1	TRBD2	TRBV5-1	CASSPIGTSGLSEQFF	TGCGCCAGCAGCCCAATTGGGACTAGCGGATTGAGTGAGCAGTTCTTC
-	TRBJ2-7	-	TRBV10-1	CASSESAATNEYF	TGCGCCAGCAGTGAGTCGGCGGCCACTAACGAGTACTTC
once	TRBJ2-4	TRBD2	TRBV9	CASSVSGGDIQYF	TGTGCCAGCAGCGTTAGCGGGGGGGACATTCAGTACTTC
once	TRBJ2-3	-	TRBV5-4	CASSFNRGGTDTQYF	TGTGCCAGCAGCTTCAACCGGGGAGGCACAGATACGCAGTATTTT
-	TRBJ2-5	-	TRBV5-8	CASSQSGFRLETQYF	TGTGCCAGCAGCCAGTCGGGGTTCCGTCTGGAGACCCAGTACTTC
-	TRBJ2-3	TRBD1	TRBV19	CASSKDRGDLDTQYF	TGTGCCAGTAGTAAGGACAGGGGAGATTTGGATACGCAGTATTTT
-	TRBJ1-2	-	TRBV11-2	CASSLGRSDSGYGYTF	TGTGCCAGCAGCTTAGGTCGGTCGGACAGCGGCTATGGCTACACCTTC
-	TRBJ2-3	-	TRBV18	CASSRGDSTDTQYF	TGTGCCAGCTCACGGGGCGACAGCACAGATACGCAGTATTTT